The clone carrying this TCR beta chain was found a few times. The target antigen is unknown. This CDR3 is 14 amino acids long. The germline V gene has CDR1 SNHLY and CDR2 FYNNEI. V gave up 6 bases and J gave up 7 bases, with 15 bases separating them. This specimen comes from a study of post-analysis software for immune sequencing data. Whole-study context: Relapsing-remitting, secondary progressive and progressive-relapsing multiple sclerosis were all included among the disease courses. Findings of the study overall: A handful of TRBV segments appeared more often in patients than in controls, and TRBV5-6, TRBV5-1 and TRBV20-1 were among these. F measure showed strong co-clustering of same-batch samples. Multiple sclerosis patients showed significantly lower normalized Chao1 diversity than controls did.

Each TCR beta cDNA library carried unique molecular identifiers. Each sample of about 1 to 10 million input T cells yielded around 500,000 cDNA molecules, so each molecule approximated one T cell. Each CDR3 protein is one row after TCRdb ran MiXCR on the PCR reads. The repertoire holds over 300,000 distinct CDR3 sequences, with approximately 38% as singletons. V usage is TRBV2 and J usage is TRBJ1-4; D perhaps matches TRBD1 (6 bases). The receptor comes from a girl aged 10-17 years with multiple sclerosis. The sequenced sample was blood. In nucleotides, the CDR3 is TGTGCCAGCAGGACACAGGGTCGCGGTGAAAAACTGTTTTTT. As protein: CASRTQGRGEKLFF. Combining the CDR3 with reference TRBV2 and TRBJ1-4 gives the whole variable domain EPEVTQTPSHQVTQMGQEVILRCVPISNHLYFYWYRQILGQKVEFLVSFYNNEISEKSEIFDDQFSVERPDGSNFTLKIRSTKLEDSAMYFCASRTQGRGEKLFFGSGTQLSVL.